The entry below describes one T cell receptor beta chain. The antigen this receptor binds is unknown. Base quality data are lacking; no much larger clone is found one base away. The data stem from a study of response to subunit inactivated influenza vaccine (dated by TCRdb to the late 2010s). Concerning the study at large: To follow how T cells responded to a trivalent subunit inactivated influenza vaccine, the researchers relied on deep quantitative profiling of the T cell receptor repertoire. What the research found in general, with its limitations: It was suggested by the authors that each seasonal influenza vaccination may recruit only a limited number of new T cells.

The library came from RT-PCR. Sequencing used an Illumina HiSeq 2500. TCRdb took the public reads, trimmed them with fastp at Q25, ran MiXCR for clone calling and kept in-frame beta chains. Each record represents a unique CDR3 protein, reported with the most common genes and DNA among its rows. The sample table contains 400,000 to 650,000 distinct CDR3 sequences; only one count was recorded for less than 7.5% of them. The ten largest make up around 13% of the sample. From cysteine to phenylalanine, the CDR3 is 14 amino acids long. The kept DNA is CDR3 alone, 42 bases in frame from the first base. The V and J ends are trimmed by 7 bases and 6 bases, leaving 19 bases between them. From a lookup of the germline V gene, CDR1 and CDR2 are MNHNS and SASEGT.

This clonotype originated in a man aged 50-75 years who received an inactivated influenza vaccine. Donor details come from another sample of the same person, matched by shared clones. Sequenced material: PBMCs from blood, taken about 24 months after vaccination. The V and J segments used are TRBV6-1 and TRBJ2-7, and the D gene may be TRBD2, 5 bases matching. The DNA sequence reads TGTGCCAGCACCGACCTTGAGGCGGGTGGCGAGCAGTACTTC. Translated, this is CASTDLEAGGEQYF.